The 7 T cell receptor beta chains below all came from one sample that was sequenced in a study of T cells after yellow fever vaccination. TCRdb fed the 5' RACE reads into MiXCR, producing one record per CDR3 protein. The profile covers a few hundred thousand distinct CDR3 sequences, with approximately 10% appearing a single time and 3% to 3.5% taken by the ten largest. The sequencing here drew on CD4+ T cells sorted from PBMCs, taken 5 days after the yellow fever booster vaccination. These receptors came from a man aged 18 to 29 who received the YFV17D yellow fever vaccine.

This clonotype was picked up many times. The chain has TRBV4-3 and TRBJ1-3; no definite D call. The CDR3 extends over 16 amino acids. The V and J ends lost 0 bases and 3 bases respectively, with 12 bases between them. Looked up from germline, CDR1 is LGHNA and CDR2 is YSLEER. The chain's CDR3 is CASSQEFVAVGNTIYF. CDR3 nucleotides: TGCGCCAGCAGCCAAGAGTTCGTCGCCGTTGGAAACACCATATATTTT.

J is TRBJ2-2 and V is TRBV28; TRBD1 is a possible D gene (6 bases). V lost 3 bases, J lost 6 bases, and 14 bases lay in between. Per germline, CDR1 MDHEN and CDR2 SYDVKM. The CDR3 has 15 residues. This CDR3 is CASSFPGQPSGELFF. The CDR3 region has the DNA TGTGCCAGCAGTTTCCCCGGACAGCCTTCCGGGGAGCTGTTTTTT.

A few counts support this clonotype. The chain couples TRBV14 to TRBJ1-5; 9 bases are shared with TRBD1. CDR1 is SGHDN and CDR2 is FVKESK in the germline V gene. J lost 10 bases, V lost 5 bases, and 6 bases had no gene match. CDR3 length: 13 amino acids. As DNA, the CDR3 is TGTGCCAGCAGCGCGACAGGGGGGACTCCCCAGCATTTT. It encodes CASSATGGTPQHF.

This clonotype was observed a few times. This chain uses TRBV12-3 or TRBV12-4 with TRBJ2-3; the D gene could be TRBD1 or TRBD2 (5 bases each). There are 14 residues in the CDR3. V was pared by 6 bases and J by 2 bases, with 12 bases between. CDR3 DNA sequence: TGTGCCAGCAGGATCGGGACGTTCACAGATACGCAGTATTTT. It translates to CASRIGTFTDTQYF.

The chain joins TRBV21-1 to TRBJ1-6; the tabulated D call, TRBD1, remains unverified against the DNA. TRBV21-1 is designated a pseudogene. The CDR3 runs to 15 residues. CDR3 DNA: TGTGCCCCCGGCGACAGGCTAAGGGATAATTCACCCCTCCACTTT. This sequence encodes CAPGDRLRDNSPLHF.

This clonotype was seen a handful of times. The chain combines TRBV10-3 with TRBJ2-3; TRBD1 aligns across 9 bases. The germline gives CDR1 ENHRY, CDR2 SYGVKD. The CDR3 runs 13 residues. V lost 8 bases, J lost 4 bases, and 4 bases stayed unmatched. The CDR3 here is CAIGGQGADTQYF. In DNA form, the CDR3 reads TGTGCCATCGGGGGACAGGGAGCAGATACGCAGTATTTT.

Only a few counts were recorded for this clonotype. V is TRBV7-9 and J is TRBJ1-6; D is unclear. The V gene lost 3 bases and the J gene lost 7 bases, with 7 bases spanning the gap. The CDR3 has 13 amino acids. Germline assignment: CDR1 SEHNR and CDR2 FQNEAQ (reference sequence). CDR3 amino acids: CASSFMLNSPLHF. CDR3 in DNA: TGTGCCAGCAGCTTTATGCTAAATTCACCCCTCCACTTT.